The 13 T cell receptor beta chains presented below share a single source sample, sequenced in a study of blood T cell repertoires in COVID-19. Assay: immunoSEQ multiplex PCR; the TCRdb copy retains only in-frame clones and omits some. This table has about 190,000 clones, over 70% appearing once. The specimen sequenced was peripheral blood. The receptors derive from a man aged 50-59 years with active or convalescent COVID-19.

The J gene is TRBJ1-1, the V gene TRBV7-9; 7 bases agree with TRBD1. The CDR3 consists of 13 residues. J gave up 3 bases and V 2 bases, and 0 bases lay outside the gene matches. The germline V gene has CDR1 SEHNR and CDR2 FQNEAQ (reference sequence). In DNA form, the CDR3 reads TGTGCCAGCAGCTTACAGGGGGACACTGAAGCTTTCTTT. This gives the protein CASSLQGDTEAFF.

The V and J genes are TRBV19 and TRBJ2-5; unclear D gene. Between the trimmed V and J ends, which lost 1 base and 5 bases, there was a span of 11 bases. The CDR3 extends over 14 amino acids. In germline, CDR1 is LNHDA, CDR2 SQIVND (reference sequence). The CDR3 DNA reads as TGTGCCAGTAGTATAGGACATTCCGTGGAGACCCAGTACTTC. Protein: CASSIGHSVETQYF.

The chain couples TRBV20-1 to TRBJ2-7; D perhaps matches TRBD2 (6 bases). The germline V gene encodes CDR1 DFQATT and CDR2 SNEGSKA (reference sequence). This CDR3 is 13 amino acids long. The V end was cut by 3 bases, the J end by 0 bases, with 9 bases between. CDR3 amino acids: CSASTGSSYEQYF. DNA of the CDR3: TGCAGTGCTAGTACCGGGAGCTCCTACGAGCAGTACTTC.

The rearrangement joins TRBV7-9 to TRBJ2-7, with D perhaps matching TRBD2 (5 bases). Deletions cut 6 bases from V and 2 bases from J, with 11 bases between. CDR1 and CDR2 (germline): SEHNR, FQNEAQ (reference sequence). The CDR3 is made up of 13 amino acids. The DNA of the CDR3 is TGTGCCAGCAGTCCTGGGAGTACCTACGAGCAGTACTTC. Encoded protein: CASSPGSTYEQYF.

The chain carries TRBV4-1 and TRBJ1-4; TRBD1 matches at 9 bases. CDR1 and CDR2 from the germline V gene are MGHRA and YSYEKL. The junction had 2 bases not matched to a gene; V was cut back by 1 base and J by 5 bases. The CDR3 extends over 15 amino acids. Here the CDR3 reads CASSQGDRDNEKLFF. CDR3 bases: TGCGCCAGCAGCCAAGGGGACAGGGACAATGAAAAACTGTTTTTT.

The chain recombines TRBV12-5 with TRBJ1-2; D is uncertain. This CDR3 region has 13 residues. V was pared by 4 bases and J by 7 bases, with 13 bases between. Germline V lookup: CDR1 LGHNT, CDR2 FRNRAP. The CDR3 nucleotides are TGTGCTAGTGGTTCAACCCGGGAGGCTGGCTACACCTTC. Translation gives CASGSTREAGYTF.

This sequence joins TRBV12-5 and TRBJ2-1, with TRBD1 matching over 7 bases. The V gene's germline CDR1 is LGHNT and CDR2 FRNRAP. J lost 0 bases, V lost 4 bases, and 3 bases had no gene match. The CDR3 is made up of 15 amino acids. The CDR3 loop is CASGYRGPSYNEQFF. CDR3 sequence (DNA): TGTGCTAGTGGTTACAGGGGACCCTCCTACAATGAGCAGTTCTTC.

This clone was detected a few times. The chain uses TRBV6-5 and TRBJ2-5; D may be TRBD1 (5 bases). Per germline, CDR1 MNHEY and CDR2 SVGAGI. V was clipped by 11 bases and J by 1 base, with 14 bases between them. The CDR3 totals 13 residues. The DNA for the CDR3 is TGTGCCTCCATGGGGCATATCCAAGAGACCCAGTACTTC. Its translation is CASMGHIQETQYF.

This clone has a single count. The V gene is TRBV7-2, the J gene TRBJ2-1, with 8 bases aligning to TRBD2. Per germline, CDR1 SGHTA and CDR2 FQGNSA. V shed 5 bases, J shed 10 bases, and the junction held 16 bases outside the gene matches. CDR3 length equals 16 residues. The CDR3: CASSNSRGGISREQFF. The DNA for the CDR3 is TGTGCCAGCAGCAACTCCCGGGGGGGCATTAGTAGGGAGCAGTTCTTC.

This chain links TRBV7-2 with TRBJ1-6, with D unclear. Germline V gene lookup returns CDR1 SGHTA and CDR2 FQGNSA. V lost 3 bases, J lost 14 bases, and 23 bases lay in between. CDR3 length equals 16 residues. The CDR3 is CASSLSSLEPGLSLHF. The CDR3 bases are TGTGCCAGCAGCTTGTCCTCTTTGGAGCCCGGTCTTTCCCTCCACTTT.

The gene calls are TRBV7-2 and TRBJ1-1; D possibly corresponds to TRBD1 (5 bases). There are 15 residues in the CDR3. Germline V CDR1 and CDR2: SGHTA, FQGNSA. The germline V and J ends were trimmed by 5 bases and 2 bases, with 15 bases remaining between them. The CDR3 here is CASSLRSGGNTEAFF. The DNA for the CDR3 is TGTGCCAGCAGCCTAAGGTCCGGGGGTAACACTGAAGCTTTCTTT.

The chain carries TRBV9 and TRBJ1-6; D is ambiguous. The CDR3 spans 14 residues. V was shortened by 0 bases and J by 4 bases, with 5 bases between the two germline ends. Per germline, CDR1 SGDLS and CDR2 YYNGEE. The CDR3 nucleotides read TGTGCCAGCAGCGTAGATCAGTATAATTCACCCCTCCACTTT. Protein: CASSVDQYNSPLHF.

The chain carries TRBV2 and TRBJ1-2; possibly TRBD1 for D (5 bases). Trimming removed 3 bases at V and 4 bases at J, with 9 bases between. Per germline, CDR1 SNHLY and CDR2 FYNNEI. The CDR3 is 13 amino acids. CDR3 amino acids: CASSETDFYGYTF. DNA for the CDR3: TGTGCCAGCAGTGAGACAGATTTCTATGGCTACACCTTC.